Here is one TCR beta chain with its context. Its specificity is not known. The data were taken from a study of T cells in Graves' hyperthyroidism and ophthalmopathy. Study-wide background: Specimen type is peripheral blood, collected at initial diagnosis prior to any treatment.

General observations from the study: Ophthalmopathy cases were set apart from stable hyperthyroidism by a 13 V-J model.

V was pared by 4 bases and J by 3 bases, with 16 bases of the junction left unmatched. CDR1 KGHSH and CDR2 LQKENI come from the germline V gene. The CDR3 loop spans 19 amino acids. Aged 18 to 65, the patients had hyperthyroidism that was newly diagnosed and had lasted under 2 months. Researchers took RNA transcripts and amplified the TCR beta CDR3 regions from them. Carried out on the TCR CDR3, a first-round RT-PCR used the HTBI primer set. TCRdb re-called the multiplex PCR reads with MiXCR, one entry per CDR3 protein. This table has 700,000 or so distinct CDR3 sequences, 15% to 20% appearing once. This chain connects TRBV18 to TRBJ2-3; 10 positions match TRBD2. The sequence was obtained from a man aged 18 to 30 with Graves' hyperthyroidism. Sample: blood. Here the CDR3 DNA reads TGTGCCAGCTCACATCCTCCCTTTTCTAGCGGGAGCCTTACAGATACGCAGTATTTT. Translation gives CASSHPPFSSGSLTDTQYF.